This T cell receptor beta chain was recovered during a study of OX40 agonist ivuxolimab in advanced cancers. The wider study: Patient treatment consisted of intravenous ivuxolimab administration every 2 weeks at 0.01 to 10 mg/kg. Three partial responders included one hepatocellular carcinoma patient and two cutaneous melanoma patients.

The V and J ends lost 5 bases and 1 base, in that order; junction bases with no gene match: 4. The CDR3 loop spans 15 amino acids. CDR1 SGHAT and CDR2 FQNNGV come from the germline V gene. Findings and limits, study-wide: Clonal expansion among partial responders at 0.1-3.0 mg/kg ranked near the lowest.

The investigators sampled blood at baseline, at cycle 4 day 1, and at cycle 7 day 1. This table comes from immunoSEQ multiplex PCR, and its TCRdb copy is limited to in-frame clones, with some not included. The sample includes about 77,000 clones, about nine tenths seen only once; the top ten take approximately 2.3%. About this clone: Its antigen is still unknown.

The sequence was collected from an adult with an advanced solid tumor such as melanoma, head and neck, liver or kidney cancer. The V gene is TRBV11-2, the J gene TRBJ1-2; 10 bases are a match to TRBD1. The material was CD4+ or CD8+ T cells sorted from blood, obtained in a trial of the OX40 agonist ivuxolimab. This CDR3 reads CASSLWTGGNYGYTF. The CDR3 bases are TGTGCCAGCAGCCTATGGACAGGGGGTAACTATGGCTACACCTTC.